This T cell receptor (beta chain) was recorded in a study of somatic mutations in cytotoxic T cells in rheumatoid arthritis. General observations from the study: The targets (antigens) of the expanded CD8+ clones were not known. The CD8+ clonality of rheumatoid arthritis patients increased with age, whereas that of healthy controls did not.

Clones were sequenced by immunoSEQ multiplex PCR, and TCRdb holds only the in-frame ones, with some missing. The sample lists some 11,000 clones, around three quarters occurring once. About this clone itself: Its antigen remains unidentified.

The clonotype was recovered from an adult with rheumatoid arthritis. The sample comprised CD8+ T cells sorted from blood.

CDR3 amino acids: CASSSSGRVRTGELFF. The CDR3 nucleotides are TGTGCCAGCAGCTCTAGCGGGAGAGTACGTACCGGGGAGCTGTTTTTT. This chain connects TRBV7-9 to TRBJ2-2; TRBD2 matches at 10 bases. V was clipped by 4 bases and J by 5 bases; unmatched bases: 7. CDR1 SEHNR and CDR2 FQNEAQ come from the germline V gene (reference sequence). This CDR3 comprises 16 residues.